This T cell receptor (beta chain) was profiled in a study of tissue T cells after allogeneic stem cell transplantation (dated by TCRdb to between 2022 and 2023). Turning to the overall study: TCR beta repertoires were profiled across many tissues obtained from research autopsies of patients with and without GVHD, as well as in mouse models of GVHD. On the human side, the study was prospective and observational, with no blinding or randomization.

Library preparation used the immunoSEQ multiplex PCR assay. TCRbeta CDR3 sequencing was done by Adaptive Biotechnologies at survey depth, reporting CDR3 sequences, V/J genes, productive frequency and template counts. TCR beta CDR3 regions were amplified from genomic DNA rather than RNA. In the authors' own workflow: Jensen-Shannon divergence served to quantify pairwise repertoire overlap between tissues, with 0 meaning identical and 1 meaning complete divergence. Tissues were clustered by single-linkage agglomerative hierarchical clustering of pairwise JSD values and displayed as dendrograms. All patient samples were analyzed with GLIPH2 using simulation_depth 1000, kmer_min_depth 3 and cdr3_length_cutoff 8, and only groups containing more than two unique CDR3s were kept. A standardized tissue-overlap score was calculated by extrapolating Jaccard GLIPH-group overlap across patients to a standard repertoire size of 1000 clones. To look at how diversity was associated with clinical or experimental variables, linear mixed-effect models were used, with tissue treated as a fixed effect and individual treated as a random effect. This immuneACCESS table, as held by TCRdb, lists in-frame sequences with V and J called but not all clones. Of the missing ones, under half trace to an unresolved V gene in checked studies; the others have no known cause. The V and J calls and the clone size are those of that table, but D and trimming were determined from the DNA. Counted in this sample were 20,000 to 25,000 clones; approximately 72% of them appeared once. Of the sample, more than 0.65% falls within the top ten clones.

Before genomic DNA isolation with the DNeasy Blood & Tissue Kit, mouse tissues were minced using razor blades in buffered saline. Of note for this clone: There is no known antigen for this receptor. Gene names and germline sequences refer to the mouse in this case. The read ends 1 residue early relative to the CDR3; the germline J gene fills the gap.

From the cysteine through the phenylalanine, the CDR3 covers 14 amino acids. Of the CDR3's DNA, 39 bases were read; they are in frame from base 1. Looking up the germline V gene yields CDR1 MNHDT and CDR2 YYDKIL. From V the trimming removes 5 bases and from J it removes 3 bases, while the gene matches leave 3 bases of the junction unaccounted for. Overall study outcomes, separate from this receptor: Only a few T cell clones appeared in more than one patient, yet motif-based clustering showed tissue-specific repertoire signatures that were shared between patients. Which tissue TCRs were alloreactive or antigen-specific was not determined in the study, and some of the clones might have been host cells that persisted. A small and clinically heterogeneous patient cohort was studied, and sampling depth was acknowledged as a limitation. Blood and spleen T cells captured only a limited portion of the TCR repertoire detected in tissues, in both patients and mice. Within patients, how anatomically similar tissues were was a major factor shaping TCR repertoire composition, regardless of disease or transplant status.

The sequence came from a female BALB/c mouse in good health. Mice of this strain carry the MHC haplotype H2-d. Material: spleen. The chain is encoded by TRBV17 joined to TRBJ2-5; the junction holds 9 bases that match TRBD2. The CDR3 has the sequence CASSPGTGQDTQYF. The CDR3 bases that were read are TGTGCTAGCAGTCCCGGGACTGGGCAAGACACCCAGTAC.